These 19 T cell receptor beta chains came from one sample sequenced in a study of cytomegalovirus exposure and HLA in healthy donors. PCR used 60 Vbeta primers and 13 Jbeta primers. The assay was immunoSEQ multiplex PCR, and TCRdb's table has in-frame clones only and misses some. The sample records 80,000 to 100,000 clones, 55% to 75% being singletons. Sequencing was done on a sample of PBMCs. The source of these receptors is a man between 45 and 60 years old in good health and CMV-seronegative.

The chain couples TRBV19 to TRBJ1-5; D remains ambiguous. This CDR3 contains 15 residues. Trimming stripped 3 bases from V and 2 bases from J, with 11 bases between. Germline CDR1 and CDR2: LNHDA and SQIVND (reference sequence). CDR3 sequence reads: CASSMIPGGNQPQHF. The CDR3 DNA reads TGTGCCAGTAGTATGATCCCCGGGGGCAATCAGCCCCAGCATTTT.

This chain uses TRBV7-8 with TRBJ2-3; 9 nucleotides line up with TRBD2. The V gene end was trimmed by 5 bases and the J gene end by 5 bases; junction bases not matched to a gene: 5. Germline V CDR1 and CDR2: SGHVS, FQNEAQ. This CDR3 has 14 amino acids. The DNA for the CDR3 is TGTGCCAGCAGCCGCGGGGGGGCGGTAGATACGCAGTATTTT. Translated, it gives CASSRGGAVDTQYF. The full variable domain, its missing parts supplied by reference TRBV7-8 and TRBJ2-3, is GAGVSQSPRYKVAKRGQDVALRCDPISGHVSLFWYQQALGQGPEFLTYFQNEAQLDKSGLPSDRFFAERPEGSVSTLKIQRTQQEDSAVYLCASSRGGAVDTQYFGPGTRLTVL.

CDR3 nucleotides: TGTGCCAGCAGTCGTCAGGGGGGCGAAAAACTGTTTTTT. It translates to CASSRQGGEKLFF. The chain joins TRBV6-5 to TRBJ1-4, with 7 bases fitting TRBD1. Looked up from germline, CDR1 is MNHEY and CDR2 is SVGAGI. This CDR3 has 13 residues. The junction had 5 bases not matched to a gene; V was cut back by 5 bases and J by 8 bases.

The gene calls are TRBV5-4 and TRBJ1-4; 7 positions match TRBD1. CDR1 SGHNT and CDR2 YYREEE come from the germline V gene (reference sequence). The CDR3 runs 15 residues. The ends lost 0 bases at V and 12 bases at J; junction bases unmatched: 11. DNA of the CDR3: TGTGCCAGCAGCTTGGGAGGGGGCGCGTTCGGGGAACTGTTTTTT. This gives the protein CASSLGGGAFGELFF.

Only a few counts were recorded for this clone. This rearrangement joins TRBV19 to TRBJ2-6; 9 nucleotides align to TRBD1. The CDR3 spans 19 residues. Germline-derived CDR1 and CDR2 are LNHDA and SQIVND (reference sequence). The V segment lost 6 bases and the J segment 1 base; nucleotides outside the gene matches: 13. The CDR3 reads CASRDFRDRAYSGANVLTF. CDR3 DNA sequence: TGTGCCAGTAGAGATTTCCGGGACAGGGCTTATTCTGGGGCCAACGTCCTGACTTTC.

The chain has TRBV19 and TRBJ1-4; 8 nucleotides match TRBD1. This CDR3 is 14 amino acids long. The V gene's germline CDR1 is LNHDA and CDR2 SQIVND (reference sequence). V dropped 5 bases and J dropped 5; count of bases not matched to a gene: 4. The DNA for the CDR3 is TGTGCCAGTAGTGTACAGGGGGAAAATGAAAAACTGTTTTTT. Its translation: CASSVQGENEKLFF.

The chain joins TRBV29-1 to TRBJ1-2, with 8 bases matching TRBD1. Trimming took 4 bases from V and 4 from J; bases not matched to a gene: 5. The length of the CDR3 is 13 residues. Germline CDR1 SQVTM, CDR2 ANQGSEA. The CDR3 region has the DNA TGCAGCGTTGGAGTAACAGGGGGCTATGGCTACACCTTC. It encodes CSVGVTGGYGYTF.

This clone occurred a few times. The chain has TRBV28 and TRBJ1-4, with 9 bases matching TRBD1. CDR1 and CDR2 from the germline V gene are MDHEN and SYDVKM. Trimming at V came to 0 bases and at J to 5 bases, leaving 1 base not matched to a gene. The CDR3 extends over 15 amino acids. CDR3 DNA sequence: TGTGCCAGCAGTTTATGGACAGGGGGAAATGAAAAACTGTTTTTT. This gives the protein CASSLWTGGNEKLFF.

This rearrangement joins TRBV5-1 to TRBJ2-3, with D perhaps assigned TRBD1 or TRBD2 (5 bases each). V lost 9 bases and J 0 bases, leaving 11 bases between the germline ends. Germline V gene lookup returns CDR1 SGHRS and CDR2 YFSETQ. The CDR3 sequence is 13 residues long. CDR3 bases: TGCGCCACCAGAGGGGCGAGCACAGATACGCAGTATTTT. It encodes CATRGASTDTQYF.

The chain is built from TRBV2 and TRBJ1-3, with a tentative D call TRBD1 (6 bases). Germline loops: CDR1 SNHLY, CDR2 FYNNEI. V dropped 6 bases and J dropped 0 bases, with 9 bases sitting between them. The CDR3 sequence is 14 residues long. CDR3 nucleotides: TGTGCCAGCAGGGTGGACAGCTCTGGAAACACCATATATTTT. It codes for CASRVDSSGNTIYF.

The genes are TRBV2 and TRBJ1-3; TRBD1 might be the D (5 bases). CDR1 is SNHLY and CDR2 is FYNNEI in the germline V gene. The germline V and J ends were trimmed by 6 bases and 0 bases, with 15 bases remaining between them. The CDR3 covers 16 residues. The CDR3: CASSAAGGVSGNTIYF. The CDR3 nucleotides are TGTGCCAGCAGCGCAGCTGGAGGGGTCTCTGGAAACACCATATATTTT.

Comment on this clone: The same CDR3 arises from other DNA sequences in this sample as well. This chain uses TRBV28 with TRBJ2-5, with 11 positions matching TRBD2. From germline, CDR1 is MDHEN and CDR2 SYDVKM. The CDR3 loop spans 14 amino acids. V was clipped by 4 bases and J by 4 bases; unmatched bases: 2. The CDR3 DNA reads as TGTGCCAGCAGTTCTAGCGGGGGGTTAGAGACCCAGTACTTC. It is translated as CASSSSGGLETQYF.

The chain joins TRBV7-9 to TRBJ2-1; D unresolved. V lost 7 bases and J 7 bases, leaving 8 bases between the germline ends. This CDR3 region has 11 residues. The germline V gene encodes CDR1 SEHNR and CDR2 FQNEAQ (reference sequence). The DNA for the CDR3 is TGTGCCAGCAAATCCCCGAATGAGCAGTTCTTC. Translation: CASKSPNEQFF.

The sample holds one count of this clone. The V and J genes are TRBV5-1 and TRBJ2-1; 9 positions agree with TRBD1. Germline assignment: CDR1 SGHRS and CDR2 YFSETQ. This CDR3 region has 17 residues. Trimming cost V 0 bases and J 2 bases; bases outside gene matches: 6. Here the CDR3 reads CASSLVTGGGTYNEQFF. The CDR3 coding sequence is TGCGCCAGCAGCTTGGTGACAGGGGGAGGGACCTACAATGAGCAGTTCTTC.

The J gene is TRBJ2-1, the V gene TRBV6-6, with 9 nucleotides matching TRBD2. The CDR3 contains 14 residues. The trim removed 6 bases at V and 10 bases at J, leaving 10 bases unmatched. The germline gives CDR1 MNHNY, CDR2 SVGAGI (reference sequence). CDR3: CASSLGLAAPEQFF. The CDR3 coding sequence is TGTGCCAGCAGCTTGGGACTAGCAGCCCCCGAGCAGTTCTTC.

A remark on this clone: The junction differs from germline at one of its ends, possibly a read error. The chain recombines TRBV7-7 with TRBJ2-7; 7 bases are a match to TRBD1. The germline V gene has CDR1 SSHAT and CDR2 FNYEAQ (reference sequence). The CDR3 is made up of 14 amino acids. The CDR3 loop is CASSPRDSSYEQYF. CDR3 sequence (DNA): TGTGCTAGCAGCCCCCGGGACAGTAGCTACGAGCAGTACTTC.

The gene calls are TRBV28 and TRBJ1-2, with D possibly being TRBD1 (5 bases). This CDR3 has 12 residues. Germline V lookup: CDR1 MDHEN, CDR2 SYDVKM. Trimming cost V 4 bases and J 4 bases, with 7 bases left between them. The CDR3 reads CASSSGIYGYTF. DNA for the CDR3: TGTGCCAGCAGTTCAGGGATCTATGGCTACACCTTC.

The chain has TRBV7-3 and TRBJ2-7; TRBD1 is a possible D gene (6 bases). The CDR3 consists of 14 residues. V was clipped by 7 bases and J by 0 bases, with 13 bases between them. Looked up from germline, CDR1 is SGHTA and CDR2 is FQGTGA. DNA of the CDR3: TGTGCCAGCAAGGGACCAGGGGTCTCCTACGAGCAGTACTTC. Its protein product is CASKGPGVSYEQYF.

V is TRBV5-6 and J is TRBJ1-1; unclear D gene. The CDR3 totals 16 residues. V shed 3 bases and J shed 3 bases, with 18 bases lying between them. Germline loops: CDR1 SGHDT, CDR2 YYEEEE. The CDR3 reads CASSYSRVIGDTEAFF. CDR3 DNA: TGTGCCAGCAGCTACTCGCGGGTCATTGGGGACACTGAAGCTTTCTTT.